The clone carrying this T cell receptor (beta chain) was seen ten or more times. The antigen is not known. The CDR3 covers 14 residues. Trimming removed 4 bases from V and 0 bases from J, with 10 bases in between. Germline CDR1 and CDR2: SGHRS and YFSETQ. The sample comes from a study of response to subunit inactivated influenza vaccine. Overall study findings and caveats: That few new T cells are recruited by each seasonal influenza vaccination was the authors' suggestion.

TCRdb reprocessed the RT-PCR reads with MiXCR, giving one entry per CDR3 protein. The sample lists about 520,000 distinct CDR3 sequences, 6% to 9% seen once, with around 13% in the top ten. This specimen consisted of PBMCs from blood, obtained about 24 months after vaccination. The chain combines TRBV5-1 with TRBJ1-1; the D gene is possibly TRBD1 (5 bases). This sequence originates from a man between 45 and 75 years old who received an inactivated influenza vaccine. CDR3 bases: TGCGCCAGCAGCCAGGGACGGCTGAACACTGAAGCTTTCTTT. Translation gives CASSQGRLNTEAFF.